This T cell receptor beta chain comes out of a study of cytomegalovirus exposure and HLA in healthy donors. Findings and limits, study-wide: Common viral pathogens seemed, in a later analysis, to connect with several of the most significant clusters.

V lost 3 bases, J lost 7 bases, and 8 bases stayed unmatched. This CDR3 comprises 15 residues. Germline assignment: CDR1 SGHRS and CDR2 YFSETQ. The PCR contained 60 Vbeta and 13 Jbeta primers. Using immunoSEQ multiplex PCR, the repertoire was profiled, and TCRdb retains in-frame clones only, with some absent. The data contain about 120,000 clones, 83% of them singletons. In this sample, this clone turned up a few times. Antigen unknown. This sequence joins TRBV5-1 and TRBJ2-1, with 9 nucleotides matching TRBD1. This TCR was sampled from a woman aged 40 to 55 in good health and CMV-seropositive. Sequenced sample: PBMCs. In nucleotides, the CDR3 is TGCGCCAGCAGCTGGAGACAGGGGGGCAGGAATGAGCAGTTCTTC. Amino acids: CASSWRQGGRNEQFF.